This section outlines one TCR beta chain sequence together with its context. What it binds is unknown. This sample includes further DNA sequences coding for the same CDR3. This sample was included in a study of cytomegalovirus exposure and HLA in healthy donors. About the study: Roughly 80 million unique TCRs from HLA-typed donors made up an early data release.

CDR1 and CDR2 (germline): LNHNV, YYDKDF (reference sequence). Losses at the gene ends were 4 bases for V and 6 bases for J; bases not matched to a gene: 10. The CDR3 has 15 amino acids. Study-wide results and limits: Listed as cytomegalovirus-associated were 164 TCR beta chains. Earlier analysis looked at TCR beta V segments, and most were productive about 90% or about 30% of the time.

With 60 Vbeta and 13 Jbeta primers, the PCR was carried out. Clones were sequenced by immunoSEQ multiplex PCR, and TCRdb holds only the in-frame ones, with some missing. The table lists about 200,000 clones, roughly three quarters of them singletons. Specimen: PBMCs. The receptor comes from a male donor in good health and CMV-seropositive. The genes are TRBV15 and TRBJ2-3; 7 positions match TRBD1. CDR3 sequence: CATSTRQGVSDTQYF. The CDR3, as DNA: TGTGCCACCAGCACCCGACAGGGAGTATCGGATACGCAGTATTTT.